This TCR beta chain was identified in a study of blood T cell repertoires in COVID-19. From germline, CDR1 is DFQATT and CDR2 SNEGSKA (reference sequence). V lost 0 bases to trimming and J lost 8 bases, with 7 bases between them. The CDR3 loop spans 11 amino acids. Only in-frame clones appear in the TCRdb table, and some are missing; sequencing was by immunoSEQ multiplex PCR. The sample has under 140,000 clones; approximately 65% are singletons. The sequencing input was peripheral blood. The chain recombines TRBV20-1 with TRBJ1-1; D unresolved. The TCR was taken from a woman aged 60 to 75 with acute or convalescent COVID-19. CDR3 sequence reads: CSARDLTEAFF. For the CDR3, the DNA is TGCAGTGCTAGAGATCTGACAGAAGCTTTCTTT.